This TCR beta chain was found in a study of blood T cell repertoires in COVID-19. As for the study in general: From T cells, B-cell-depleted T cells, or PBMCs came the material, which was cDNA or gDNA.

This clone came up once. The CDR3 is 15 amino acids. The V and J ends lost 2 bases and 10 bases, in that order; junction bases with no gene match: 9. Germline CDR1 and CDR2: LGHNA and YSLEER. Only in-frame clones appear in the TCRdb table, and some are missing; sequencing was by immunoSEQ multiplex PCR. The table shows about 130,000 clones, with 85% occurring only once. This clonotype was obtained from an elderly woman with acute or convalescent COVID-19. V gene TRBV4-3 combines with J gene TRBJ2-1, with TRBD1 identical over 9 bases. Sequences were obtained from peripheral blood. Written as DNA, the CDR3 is TGCGCCAGCAGCCAATCTTACCCAGGGACAGGGGAGCAGTTCTTC. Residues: CASSQSYPGTGEQFF.